This T cell receptor (beta chain) emerged from a study of T cells after yellow fever vaccination (dated by TCRdb to the late 2010s). Turning to the overall study: The SMART-Seq v4 Ultra Low Input RNA kit was used to prepare libraries from fractions with low cell numbers. Bulk TCR alpha and beta repertoires were sequenced longitudinally to track T-cell clones before and after primary and booster YFV17D yellow fever vaccination. Two healthy male donors, one aged 18 to 29 and one aged 30 to 40 years, made up the cohort. Blood was drawn at multiple timepoints before and after primary and secondary immunization, with bulk PBMC replicates and cell subsets isolated.

According to the study, the label for this sample's treatment or condition signals: live attenuated yellow fever vaccine strain. PBMCs were isolated from peripheral blood using a standard Ficoll-Paque protocol. CD4 and CD8 T-cell fractions were isolated with Dynabeads CD4 and CD8 positive selection kits. RNA was extracted with TriZol from bulk PBMCs, CD4 and CD8 fractions, and dextramer-positive and dextramer-negative fractions. TCR cDNA was synthesized by 5'RACE template switching, which introduced a universal primer site and unique molecular identifiers. Priming for cDNA synthesis came from both the TCR alpha and TCR beta constant segments. Libraries were amplified in two PCR steps, with sample barcodes and sequencing adapters added in the second step. Sequencing of the libraries was done on either Illumina HiSeq 2500 (2x100 bp) or NovaSeq (2x150 bp). In the source study's methods: Demultiplexing of reads and collapsing into UMI consensus sequences were performed with MIGEC, and V(D)J alignment was carried out with MiXCR. Vaccine-responding clonotypes were identified with edgeR using replicate PBMC samples, with FDR below 0.01 and a log2 fold change above 5 up to day 15 being required. CD4 or CD8 identity was assigned to each bulk clonotype according to whether the clonotype was present at higher abundance in the sequenced CD4 repertoire or the sequenced CD8 repertoire. The public reads were quality trimmed at Q25 with fastp and then assembled into clones with MiXCR by TCRdb, keeping productive beta chains. Rows with one shared CDR3 protein collapse into an entry with the most common genes and DNA. Clone size and V and J calls follow TCRdb, not the original study. The sample contains about 240,000 distinct CDR3 sequences, around 7% of them found a single time. The ten top clones hold roughly 0.93% of the sample.

This clonotype has a count of ten or more. Its binding antigen is unknown. Per-nucleotide qualities are absent, and no much larger clonotype sits a single base away. The germline V gene provides CDR1 MNHEY and CDR2 SVGEGT. V is trimmed back by 7 bases and J by 5 bases, and the junction contains 5 bases that no gene match accounts for. The CDR3, from cysteine to phenylalanine, totals 14 residues. The DNA shown is the 42-base CDR3, in frame from base 1. The research as a whole found: Because the study included only a couple of donors, the extent to which the findings can be generalized is limited. Most clones expanded after primary vaccination (about 96% of CD4 and roughly 91% of CD8) were re-detected after the booster, suggesting that broad memory maintenance occurred. A small share of clonotypes occurred in both CD4 and CD8 compartments, likely arising from convergent recombination. Compared with the primary T-cell response, the secondary T-cell response was weaker but faster, peaking on day 5 rather than day 15. Because abundant contaminating clonotypes from the bulk population could be contained in FACS-sorted repertoires, computational filtering was required.

The specimen comprised CD4+ T cells sorted from PBMCs, sampled 15 days after the yellow fever booster vaccination. This sequence uses TRBV6-2 or TRBV6-3 and TRBJ2-3; TRBD2 agrees with 11 junctional bases. The sequence came from a man aged 25 to 40 who received the YFV17D yellow fever vaccine. Here the CDR3 is given as CASNLAGGVDTQYF. DNA sequence: TGTGCCAGCAACCTAGCGGGAGGCGTAGATACGCAGTATTTT.